This is a list of T cell receptor beta chains from one sample in a study of shared clonotypes between healthy human individuals. Sequenced by immunoSEQ multiplex PCR; TCRdb stores in-frame clones only, minus some. The sample holds hundreds of thousands of clones, around 96% seen once. Sequenced material: naive CD8+ T cells sorted from blood. These receptors all stem from a woman aged 25-40 years in good health. Each CDR3 is given with its conserved first and last residue. D genes are given only for firm matches. Not every row has a clone size; where given, it reads once, few, many or a size class.

clone_size	d_call	v_call	j_call	cdr3_aa	cdr3_nt
-	TRBD1	TRBV7-9	TRBJ2-2	CASGQNRGQVTGELFF	TGTGCCAGCGGACAAAACAGGGGGCAAGTCACCGGGGAGCTGTTTTTT
-	TRBD2	TRBV27	TRBJ2-7	CASSPGLVTYEQYF	TGTGCCAGCAGTCCGGGACTAGTTACCTACGAGCAGTACTTC
once	-	TRBV11-2	TRBJ2-7	CASSGSGSLFYEQYF	TGTGCCAGCAGCGGGTCCGGGAGTCTTTTTTACGAGCAGTACTTC
-	-	TRBV27	TRBJ2-7	CASSEASSYEQYF	TGTGCCAGCAGCGAGGCAAGCTCCTACGAGCAGTACTTC
-	-	TRBV27	TRBJ1-5	CASSQGLPNQPQHF	TGTGCCAGCAGTCAGGGACTCCCAAATCAGCCCCAGCATTTT
-	-	TRBV5-4	TRBJ2-2	CASSFGRFSGELFF	TGTGCCAGCAGCTTTGGGAGGTTCTCCGGGGAGCTGTTTTTT
-	-	TRBV6-1	TRBJ2-2	CASSTGTLPGELFF	TGTGCCAGCAGCACCGGGACCCTCCCCGGGGAGCTGTTTTTT
-	-	TRBV28	TRBJ2-3	CASSPLSTDTQYF	TGTGCCAGCAGCCCCCTGAGCACAGATACGCAGTATTTT
-	TRBD2	TRBV6-5	TRBJ2-1	CASSYSSGRRNEQFF	TGTGCCAGCAGTTACTCCAGCGGGAGGCGGAATGAGCAGTTCTTC
-	-	TRBV2	TRBJ2-3	CASSEGGSRTDTQYF	TGTGCCAGCAGTGAAGGCGGGTCCCGCACAGATACGCAGTATTTT
-	TRBD2	TRBV6-1	TRBJ2-1	CASSEGGRASYNEQFF	TGTGCCAGCAGTGAAGGTGGGAGGGCCTCCTACAATGAGCAGTTCTTC
-	-	TRBV7-6	TRBJ2-1	CASSLSLVFGNEQFF	TGTGCCAGCAGCTTATCCCTAGTTTTCGGCAATGAGCAGTTCTTC
-	-	TRBV9	TRBJ2-3	CASSLGGGTDTQYF	TGTGCCAGCAGCCTCGGAGGGGGCACAGATACGCAGTATTTT
-	-	TRBV7-3	TRBJ1-1	CASSRNPGTEAFF	TGTGCCAGCAGCAGAAACCCCGGCACTGAAGCTTTCTTT
-	-	TRBV25-1	TRBJ2-7	CASSDREGNYEQYF	TGTGCCAGCAGTGACAGGGAAGGAAACTACGAGCAGTACTTC
-	-	TRBV14	TRBJ2-7	CASSQAWRGAQTYEQYF	TGTGCCAGCAGCCAAGCCTGGAGGGGGGCGCAAACCTACGAGCAGTACTTC
-	TRBD1	TRBV5-4	TRBJ1-1	CASTGETEAFF	TGTGCCAGTACAGGGGAGACTGAAGCTTTCTTT
-	-	TRBV5-6	TRBJ2-1	CASSLAGRAYNEQFF	TGTGCCAGCAGCTTGGCTGGTCGGGCTTACAATGAGCAGTTCTTC
-	-	TRBV27	TRBJ2-2	CASSFGAGELFF	TGTGCCAGCAGTTTTGGGGCCGGGGAGCTGTTTTTT
-	-	TRBV30	TRBJ2-3	CAWSTTDTQYF	TGTGCCTGGAGTACCACAGATACGCAGTATTTT
-	TRBD2	TRBV5-6	TRBJ2-1	CASSPPEAGESYNEQFF	TGTGCCAGCAGCCCGCCTGAAGCGGGAGAGTCCTACAATGAGCAGTTCTTC
-	TRBD1	TRBV19	TRBJ1-3	CASSIGTGTGNTIYF	TGTGCCAGTAGTATAGGGACAGGGACTGGAAACACCATATATTTT
-	TRBD2	TRBV2	TRBJ2-2	CASRGRTTGELFF	TGTGCCAGCCGCGGGAGGACCACCGGGGAGCTGTTTTTT
-	-	TRBV28	TRBJ1-2	CASSSVTFPEGYTF	TGTGCCAGCAGTTCGGTAACGTTCCCCGAGGGCTACACCTTC
-	-	TRBV11-2	TRBJ2-2	CASSLGGTGELFF	TGTGCCAGCAGCTTAGGCGGGACAGGGGAGCTGTTTTTT
-	-	TRBV14	TRBJ1-1	CASSQVGRNTEAFF	TGTGCCAGCAGCCAAGTGGGGAGAAACACTGAAGCTTTCTTT
-	-	TRBV13	TRBJ2-2	CASSLVGELFF	TGTGCCAGCAGCTTAGTTGGGGAGCTGTTTTTT
-	-	TRBV6-1	TRBJ1-4	CASSVVTGTDATNEKLFF	TGTGCCAGCAGTGTGGTAACAGGGACCGATGCAACTAATGAAAAACTGTTTTTT
-	-	TRBV16	TRBJ2-7	CASSPGLTYEQYF	TGTGCCAGCAGCCCCGGACTGACCTACGAGCAGTACTTC
once	TRBD2	TRBV2	TRBJ2-1	CASRGVAGSYNEQFF	TGTGCCAGCAGGGGGGTAGCGGGCTCCTACAATGAGCAGTTCTTC
-	-	TRBV2	TRBJ2-2	CASTGNFGLPRSGELFF	TGTGCCAGCACCGGGAATTTCGGACTACCAAGGTCCGGGGAGCTGTTTTTT
-	TRBD1	TRBV27	TRBJ2-7	CASSPHGDRWAYEQYF	TGTGCCAGCAGTCCACATGGGGACAGGTGGGCCTACGAGCAGTACTTC
-	-	TRBV6-6	TRBJ1-4	CASSYTVNEKLFF	TGTGCCAGCAGTTACACGGTTAATGAAAAACTGTTTTTT
-	TRBD1	TRBV5-1	TRBJ2-7	CASSVHRGLREQYF	TGCGCCAGCAGCGTCCACAGGGGGCTTAGGGAGCAGTACTTC
-	-	TRBV10-3	TRBJ2-7	CAISDDRRGYEQYF	TGTGCCATCAGTGACGACAGGCGCGGCTACGAGCAGTACTTC
-	TRBD2	TRBV2	TRBJ2-5	CASSESSGIGETQYF	TGTGCCAGCAGTGAATCAAGCGGGATTGGGGAGACCCAGTACTTC
-	-	TRBV9	TRBJ2-5	CASSVDGSHRETQYF	TGTGCCAGCAGCGTAGACGGGAGCCACCGGGAGACCCAGTACTTC
-	TRBD2	TRBV19	TRBJ2-1	CASSTGGMYNEQFF	TGTGCCAGTAGTACGGGAGGCATGTACAATGAGCAGTTCTTC
-	-	TRBV28	TRBJ2-2	CASSPRARGNTGELFF	TGTGCCAGCAGCCCCCGAGCAAGGGGGAACACCGGGGAGCTGTTTTTT
-	-	TRBV27	TRBJ2-7	CASSLSGGLAYEQYF	TGTGCCAGCAGTTTATCGGGGGGCCTAGCCTACGAGCAGTACTTC
-	TRBD2	TRBV7-7	TRBJ2-5	CASSLVPLSGREQETQYF	TGTGCCAGCAGCTTAGTACCTCTGAGCGGGAGGGAACAAGAGACCCAGTACTTC
-	-	TRBV18	TRBJ2-7	CASSPPSYEQYF	TGTGCCAGCTCACCACCTTCCTACGAGCAGTACTTC
-	-	TRBV30	TRBJ1-6	CAWRIRDNSPLHF	TGTGCCTGGAGAATCAGGGACAATTCACCCCTCCACTTT
-	-	TRBV28	TRBJ1-1	CASSTTLQQSNTEAFF	TGTGCCAGCAGCACCACGTTACAGCAATCGAACACTGAAGCTTTCTTT
once	TRBD2	TRBV2	TRBJ2-2	CASSAWTSGGELFF	TGTGCCAGCAGTGCTTGGACTAGCGGGGGGGAACTGTTTTTT
-	-	TRBV11-2	TRBJ2-5	CASSPYEDWETQYF	TGTGCCAGCAGCCCCTACGAGGACTGGGAGACCCAGTACTTC
-	TRBD2	TRBV5-6	TRBJ2-2	CASSPEREVYTGELFF	TGTGCCAGCAGCCCCGAGCGGGAGGTATACACCGGGGAGCTGTTTTTT
-	TRBD2	TRBV2	TRBJ2-3	CASTSGLGSWTDTQYF	TGTGCCAGTACTAGCGGGCTGGGAAGTTGGACAGATACGCAGTATTTT
once	-	TRBV28	TRBJ2-5	CASSLKRSGPLQETQYF	TGTGCCAGCAGTTTAAAGCGGTCAGGGCCCCTACAAGAGACCCAGTACTTC
-	TRBD1	TRBV29-1	TRBJ2-3	CSVVGGQESTDTQYF	TGCAGCGTTGTGGGGGGACAGGAATCCACAGATACGCAGTATTTT
-	-	TRBV25-1	TRBJ1-2	CASSEVGAGYGYTF	TGTGCCAGCAGTGAAGTAGGGGCAGGCTATGGCTACACCTTC
-	-	TRBV5-1	TRBJ2-5	CASSSGQYQETQYF	TGCGCCAGCAGCTCCGGACAGTACCAAGAGACCCAGTACTTC
-	-	TRBV7-9	TRBJ1-3	CASSLDGEGNGSPGNTIYF	TGTGCCAGCAGCTTAGACGGGGAGGGGAACGGGTCTCCTGGAAACACCATATATTTT
-	TRBD2	TRBV11-2	TRBJ2-7	CASSLVSGSSYEQYF	TGTGCCAGCAGCTTAGTTAGCGGGAGCTCCTACGAGCAGTACTTC
-	-	TRBV6-6	TRBJ2-7	CASSFGLSYEQYF	TGTGCCAGCAGTTTCGGACTTTCCTACGAGCAGTACTTC
-	TRBD1	TRBV7-8	TRBJ1-2	CASSFGTGISRGDGYTF	TGTGCCAGCAGCTTTGGGACAGGGATCTCTAGGGGAGATGGCTACACCTTC
-	-	TRBV4-1	TRBJ2-6	CASSQIRAGANVLTF	TGCGCCAGCAGCCAAATAAGAGCGGGGGCCAACGTCCTGACTTTC
-	-	TRBV29-1	TRBJ1-1	CRAGGQATEAFF	TGCAGGGCGGGAGGTCAGGCGACTGAAGCTTTCTTT
-	TRBD2	TRBV27	TRBJ2-7	CASSLSGSTYEQYF	TGTGCCAGCAGTTTAAGCGGGAGTACCTACGAGCAGTACTTC